The 3 T cell receptor delta chains given below trace back to one sample, sequenced in a study of gamma-delta T cells after stem cell transplantation. TCRdb called clones anew from the RT-PCR reads with CATT. The sample holds around 16,000 delta-chain clones, about 8.6% seen once. Sequences were obtained from gamma-delta T cells. Receptors originate from a human donor. It is not recorded whose cells these are; they may come from a transplant donor.

This clone was recorded a few times. The protein held in TCRdb is that of a much larger clone and does not match this DNA's translation at residue 14, likely because of a read error; the protein shown is translated from the DNA. This sequence joins TRDV2 and TRDJ3; 12 nucleotides align to TRDD3. Germline-derived CDR1 and CDR2 are GEAIGNYY and EKD. This CDR3 is built from 19 residues. The CDR3 DNA sequence: TGTGCCTGTGACACCGCTGGGGGATACGCGTCCTGGGACTCCCGACAGATGTTTTTC. The encoded protein is CACDTAGGYASWDSRQMFF.

As concerns this clone: A far more abundant clone sits one base away, making this likely a read error. This CDR3 is also generated by other DNA sequences in the sample. J is TRDJ1 and V is TRDV2; the match to TRDD3 covers 8 bases. V shed 7 bases and J 0 bases; nucleotides not matched to a gene: 15. Germline loops: CDR1 GEAIGNYY, CDR2 EKD. The CDR3 consists of 17 residues. The CDR3 spells CACDGLTGGPNTDKLIF. In nucleotides, the CDR3 is TGTGCCTGCGACGGCCTTACTGGGGGTCCCAACACCGATAAACTCATCTTT.

Comment on this clone: A far bigger clonotype differs at one base, so this is likely a read error. The same CDR3 is also encoded by other DNA sequences in this sample. The chain uses TRDV2 and TRDJ1, with no clear D. The V gene's germline CDR1 is GEAIGNYY and CDR2 EKD. The ends were cut back, 4 bases at V and 0 bases at J, with 20 bases in the middle. The CDR3 contains 17 residues. CDR3 protein: CACDTLGSALDTDKLIF. The CDR3 nucleotides are TGTGCCTGTGATACCCTCGGGTCCGCCCTTGACACCGATAAACTCATCTTT.